What follows are 7 T cell receptor beta chains derived from one specimen sequenced in a study of cytomegalovirus exposure and HLA in healthy donors. The PCR ran on 60 Vbeta and 13 Jbeta primers. Clones were read by immunoSEQ multiplex PCR, and TCRdb kept only the in-frame ones, dropping some. Among about 120,000 clones listed, about 80% were seen once. Sequencing input: PBMCs. The receptor source for this set is a female donor in good health and CMV-seropositive.

This chain joins TRBV18 and TRBJ2-5; possible D gene TRBD2, 5 bases. The CDR3 spans 14 residues. Trimming cost V 0 bases and J 4 bases, with 9 bases left between them. CDR1 is KGHSH, CDR2 LQKENI, per germline. The CDR3 coding sequence is TGTGCCAGCTCACCACCTGGACTCCCAGAGACCCAGTACTTC. This gives the protein CASSPPGLPETQYF.

The table lists this clone with a few counts. The V and J genes are TRBV7-9 and TRBJ2-3; TRBD1 might be the D (6 bases). Per germline, CDR1 SEHNR and CDR2 FQNEAQ (reference sequence). The CDR3 runs 18 residues. Trimming cost V 5 bases and J 0 bases, with 21 bases left between them. The CDR3 nucleotides are TGTGCCAGCAGCAATGCTCGGCCTGGGGGCGGAAGCACAGATACGCAGTATTTT. It yields the protein CASSNARPGGGSTDTQYF.

The V gene is TRBV7-6, the J gene TRBJ1-1; TRBD1 matches at 9 bases. The germline V gene encodes CDR1 SGHVS and CDR2 FNYEAQ. The CDR3 has 15 residues. J lost 5 bases, V lost 1 base, and 5 bases had no gene match. The CDR3 region has the DNA TGTGCCAGCAGCTTAGGGGACAGGGCTCATACTGAAGCTTTCTTT. The encoded protein is CASSLGDRAHTEAFF. The complete variable domain, with remaining parts taken from reference TRBV7-6 and TRBJ1-1, reads GAGVSQSPRYKVTKRGQDVALRCDPISGHVSLYWYRQALGQGPEFLTYFNYEAQQDKSGLPNDRFSAERPEGSISTLTIQRTEQRDSAMYRCASSLGDRAHTEAFFGQGTRLTVV.

This sequence joins TRBV19 and TRBJ1-1; D gene unclear. Germline values: CDR1 LNHDA, CDR2 SQIVND (reference sequence). V was pared by 11 bases and J by 3 bases, with 16 bases between. This CDR3 is 13 amino acids long. DNA of the CDR3: TGTGCCGTCGGGAGTACTGGGGACACTGAAGCTTTCTTT. Its translation: CAVGSTGDTEAFF.

The V call is TRBV10-2, the J call TRBJ2-5, with 9 positions matching TRBD1. This CDR3 is 14 amino acids long. Germline CDR1 reads WSHSY; CDR2 reads SAAADI. The ends lost 5 bases at V and 1 base at J; junction bases unmatched: 2. The chain's CDR3 is CASSLDRGQETQYF. CDR3 bases: TGCGCCAGCAGTTTGGACAGGGGCCAAGAGACCCAGTACTTC.

This clone was seen a few times. V is TRBV7-9 and J is TRBJ2-3; 8 nucleotides agree with TRBD2. This CDR3 is 15 amino acids long. The germline V gene has CDR1 SEHNR and CDR2 FQNEAQ (reference sequence). Trimming cost V 3 bases and J 4 bases; bases outside gene matches: 6. CDR3 bases: TGTGCCAGCAGCTTGGCAGCGGGGGTCCCAGATACGCAGTATTTT. It is translated as CASSLAAGVPDTQYF.

The CDR3 is CASSSGSGNTIYF. CDR3 coding DNA: TGTGCCAGCAGCTCAGGCTCTGGAAACACCATATATTTT. This chain connects TRBV7-2 to TRBJ1-3; D not resolved. CDR3 length equals 13 residues. Germline V gene data show CDR1 as SGHTA and CDR2 as FQGNSA. V was shortened by 4 bases and J by 0 bases, with 4 bases between the two germline ends.